This T cell receptor beta chain comes out of a study of blood T cell repertoires in COVID-19. About the research overall: PBMCs, B-cell-depleted T cells, or T cells were the source of the cDNA or gDNA that made up the material.

As processed by the authors: It was from reference gene primer amplification that nucleated cell counts were estimated. Measured with immunoSEQ multiplex PCR; TCRdb has only the in-frame clones, and not every one. The V and J calls and clone size are taken from that table; D and trimming were inferred from the DNA. This sample has more than 350,000 clones, with approximately 90% found just once. Participant age was roughly 18 to 90 years, and participants resided in about two dozen US areas. Cohort allocation depended upon clinical history that participants reported. Sequences were obtained from PBMCs or T cells enriched from blood (not recorded which). This TCR was sampled from a man younger than 35 who had recovered from COVID-19.

DNA for the CDR3: TGTGCCAGCAGTCCACAGGGGGGCGGGAATCAGCCCCAGCATTTT. This codes for CASSPQGGGNQPQHF. The chain joins TRBV7-2 to TRBJ1-5; TRBD1 matches 8 bases. In germline, CDR1 is SGHTA, CDR2 FQGNSA. The V and J ends lost 6 bases and 4 bases, in that order; junction bases with no gene match: 8. The CDR3 totals 15 residues.